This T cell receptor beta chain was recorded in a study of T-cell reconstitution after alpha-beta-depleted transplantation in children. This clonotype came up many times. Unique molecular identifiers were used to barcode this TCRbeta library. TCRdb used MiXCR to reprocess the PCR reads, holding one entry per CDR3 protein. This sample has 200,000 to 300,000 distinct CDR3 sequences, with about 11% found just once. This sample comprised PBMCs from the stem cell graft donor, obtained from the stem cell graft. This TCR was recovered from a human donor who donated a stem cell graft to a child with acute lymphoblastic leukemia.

CDR3 protein: CASMDRTNYGYTF. DNA for the CDR3: TGTGCCAGTATGGACAGAACTAACTATGGCTACACCTTC. The gene calls are TRBV27 and TRBJ1-2; D perhaps matches TRBD1 (6 bases). V was pared by 9 bases and J by 0 bases, with 11 bases between. CDR1 is MNHEY and CDR2 is SMNVEV in the germline V gene (reference sequence). The CDR3 has 13 residues.